This T cell receptor beta chain was recovered during a study of cytomegalovirus exposure and HLA in healthy donors. Overall study findings and caveats: Other equally common chains were less clonally expanded than HLA-associated TCR beta chains, a later analysis showed.

The PCR was carried out with 60 Vbeta primers and 13 Jbeta primers. Assay used: immunoSEQ multiplex PCR; TCRdb lists only in-frame clones, some missing. Its clone listing holds roughly 110,000 clones. Concerning this clone itself: Its antigen is undetermined.

CDR1 is LNHDA and CDR2 is SQIVND in the germline V gene (reference sequence). This CDR3 has 19 residues. V shed 10 bases, J shed 0 bases, and the junction held 16 bases outside the gene matches. The receptor comes from a man under 40 in good health and CMV-seronegative. The chain recombines TRBV19 with TRBJ2-4, with 12 positions matching TRBD2. The sample consisted of PBMCs. The DNA of the CDR3 is TGTGCCACCCAAGCCCACCCTAGCGGGGGGGCCTCAGCCAAAAACATTCAGTACTTC. Its translation: CATQAHPSGGASAKNIQYF.